This record concerns one TCR beta chain sequence. Trimming took 2 bases from V and 7 from J, leaving 17 bases between them. CDR3 size: 16 residues. Per germline, CDR1 SNHLY and CDR2 FYNNEI. The record originates from a study of blood T cell repertoires in COVID-19. Authors' methods: Cell counts per sample came from amplifying reference gene primers. Assay used: immunoSEQ multiplex PCR; TCRdb lists only in-frame clones, some missing. V and J calls plus clone size are reproduced from that table; the DNA served to infer D and trimming. The table includes nearly 110,000 clones, around 80% detected once. Sequencing was performed on peripheral blood. This receptor was identified in an older woman with acute or convalescent COVID-19. V gene TRBV2 combines with J gene TRBJ1-4; weak D call: TRBD1 (5 bases). This CDR3 reads CASSENRPGMSEKLFF. The CDR3 bases are TGTGCCAGCAGTGAAAATAGACCAGGGATGAGTGAAAAACTGTTTTTT.